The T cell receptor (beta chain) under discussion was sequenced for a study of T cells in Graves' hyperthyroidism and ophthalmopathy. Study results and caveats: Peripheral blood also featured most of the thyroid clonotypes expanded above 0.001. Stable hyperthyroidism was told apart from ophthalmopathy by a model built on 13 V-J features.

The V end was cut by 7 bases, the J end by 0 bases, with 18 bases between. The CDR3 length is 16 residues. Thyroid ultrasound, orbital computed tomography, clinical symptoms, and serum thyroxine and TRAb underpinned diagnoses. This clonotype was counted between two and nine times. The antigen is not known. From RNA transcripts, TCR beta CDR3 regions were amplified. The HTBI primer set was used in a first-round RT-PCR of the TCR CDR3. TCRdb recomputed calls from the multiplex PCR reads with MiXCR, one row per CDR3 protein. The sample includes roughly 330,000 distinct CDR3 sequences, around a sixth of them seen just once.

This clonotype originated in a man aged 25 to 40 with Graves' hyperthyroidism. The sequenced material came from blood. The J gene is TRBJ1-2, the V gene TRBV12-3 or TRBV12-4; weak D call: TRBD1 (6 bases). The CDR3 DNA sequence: TGTGCCAGCACCAAGGGGGGACTTATAGCTAACTATGGCTACACCTTC. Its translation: CASTKGGLIANYGYTF.